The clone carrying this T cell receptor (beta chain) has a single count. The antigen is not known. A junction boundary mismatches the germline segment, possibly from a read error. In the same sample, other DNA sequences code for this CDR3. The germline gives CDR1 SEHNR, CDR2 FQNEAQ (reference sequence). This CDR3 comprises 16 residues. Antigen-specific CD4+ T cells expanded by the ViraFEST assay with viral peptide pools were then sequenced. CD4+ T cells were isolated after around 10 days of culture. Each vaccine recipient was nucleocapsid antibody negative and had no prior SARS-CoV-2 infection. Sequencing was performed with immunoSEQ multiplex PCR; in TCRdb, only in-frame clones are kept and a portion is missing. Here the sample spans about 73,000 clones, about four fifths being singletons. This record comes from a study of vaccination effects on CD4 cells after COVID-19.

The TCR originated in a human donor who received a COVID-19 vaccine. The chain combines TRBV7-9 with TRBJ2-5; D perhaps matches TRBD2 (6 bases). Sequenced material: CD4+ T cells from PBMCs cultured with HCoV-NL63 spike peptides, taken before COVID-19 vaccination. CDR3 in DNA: TGTGCCAGCAGCTCGGACATAGGACGGGAACGGGAGACTCAGTACTTC. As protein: CASSSDIGRERETQYF.